The rows below give T cell receptor beta chains drawn from one sample of a study of blood T cell repertoires in COVID-19. Using immunoSEQ multiplex PCR, the repertoire was profiled, and TCRdb retains in-frame clones only, with some absent. The table includes 150,000 to 200,000 clones, 80% to 85% detected once. The sample taken for sequencing was PBMCs or T cells enriched from blood (not recorded which). Every receptor here comes from a woman aged 60-75 years who had recovered from COVID-19. The CDR3 runs from the conserved cysteine through the conserved F or W. The order of the fields is D gene, clone size, J gene, V gene, CDR3 protein, CDR3 DNA. D genes are given only for firm matches. Size tells how often a clone was seen (once, few, many) or the class of an expanded clone, and some rows leave it out.

>.|.|TRBJ1-1|TRBV11-2
CASSLTRAGGAFF
TGTGCCAGCAGCTTGACCCGGGCTGGAGGAGCTTTCTTT
>.|.|TRBJ1-4|TRBV5-1
CASSPLDGDNEKLFF
TGCGCCAGCAGCCCCTTGGACGGGGATAATGAAAAACTGTTTTTT
>.|.|TRBJ1-1|TRBV3-1/TRBV3-2
CASSQEPVAEAFF
TGTGCCAGCAGCCAAGAGCCGGTCGCTGAAGCTTTCTTT
>.|.|TRBJ1-2|TRBV2
CASSELGRVYGYTF
TGTGCCAGCAGTGAGCTAGGCAGGGTCTATGGCTACACCTTC
>TRBD2|few|TRBJ2-4|TRBV5-4
CASSSSGRAPKNIQYF
TGTGCCAGCAGCTCGAGCGGGAGGGCCCCCAAAAACATTCAGTACTTC
>TRBD1|once|TRBJ1-3|TRBV7-2
CASSPDRAGNTIYF
TGTGCCAGCAGCCCTGACAGGGCTGGAAACACCATATATTTT
>.|.|TRBJ1-3|TRBV28
CASSPGVSGNTIYF
TGTGCCAGCAGTCCAGGGGTCTCTGGAAACACCATATATTTT
>.|.|TRBJ1-1|TRBV10-3
CAIKRDTNTEAFF
TGTGCCATCAAGAGGGACACCAACACTGAAGCTTTCTTT
>TRBD2|.|TRBJ2-3|TRBV3-1/TRBV3-2
CASSLAGGRSGLDTQYF
TGTGCCAGCAGCCTAGCCGGGGGGAGGAGTGGTTTAGATACGCAGTATTTT
>TRBD2|.|TRBJ2-5|TRBV6-5
CASSYLRGAPETQYF
TGTGCCAGCAGTTACTTGCGGGGGGCGCCTGAGACCCAGTACTTC
>TRBD1|.|TRBJ1-5|TRBV27
CASSPPTNPPIDRGHRNQPQHF
TGTGCCAGCAGCCCACCTACAAATCCCCCAATAGACAGGGGCCATCGGAATCAGCCCCAGCATTTT
>TRBD1|.|TRBJ2-1|TRBV5-1
CASSIQGSPDNEQFF
TGCGCCAGCAGCATACAGGGGAGTCCAGACAATGAGCAGTTCTTC
>.|.|TRBJ1-1|TRBV9
CASSVAVNTEAFF
TGTGCCAGCAGCGTAGCTGTGAACACTGAAGCTTTCTTT
>.|.|TRBJ2-1|TRBV6-2/TRBV6-3
CASSDRPGNRFF
TGTGCCAGCAGTGACCGACCGGGGAATAGGTTCTTC
>.|.|TRBJ1-3|TRBV9
CASSVAGDTGNTIYF
TGTGCCAGCAGCGTAGCAGGGGATACGGGAAACACCATATATTTT
>TRBD1|.|TRBJ2-5|TRBV5-1
CASSQTGNDETQYF
TGCGCCAGCAGCCAGACAGGGAACGATGAGACCCAGTACTTC
>.|.|TRBJ1-4|TRBV6-5
CASNIGGTNEKLFF
TGTGCCAGCAATATAGGCGGAACTAATGAAAAACTGTTTTTT
>.|.|TRBJ1-5|TRBV6-5
CASSYSFGGGNQPQHF
TGTGCCAGCAGTTACAGTTTTGGGGGGGGCAATCAGCCCCAGCATTTT
>.|once|TRBJ1-3|TRBV12-3/TRBV12-4
CASSLSPLDTIYF
TGTGCCAGCAGTTTGTCCCCATTAGACACCATATATTTT
>TRBD2|once|TRBJ2-7|TRBV6-1
CASSGDGLAITYEQYF
TGTGCCAGCAGTGGTGATGGACTAGCGATCACCTACGAGCAGTACTTC
>.|.|TRBJ1-5|TRBV2
CASSWGQDSNQPQHF
TGTGCCAGCAGCTGGGGCCAGGATAGCAATCAGCCCCAGCATTTT
>TRBD1|.|TRBJ2-7|TRBV13
CASSLGVIYRGEVYEQYF
TGTGCCAGCAGCTTAGGCGTTATCTACAGGGGGGAGGTGTACGAGCAGTACTTC
>.|.|TRBJ2-7|TRBV7-8
CASRAEENSYEQYF
TGTGCCAGCCGAGCGGAGGAAAACTCCTACGAGCAGTACTTC
>.|.|TRBJ1-5|TRBV24-1
CATSDSGQNQPQHF
TGTGCCACCAGTGATTCAGGGCAAAATCAGCCCCAGCATTTT
>.|.|TRBJ2-2|TRBV19
CASSSVSNTGELFF
TGTGCCAGTAGTAGCGTGTCGAACACCGGGGAGCTGTTTTTT
>TRBD2|.|TRBJ2-2|TRBV5-4
CASSTGTSGGPISGELFF
TGTGCCAGCAGCACCGGGACTAGCGGGGGCCCCATCTCCGGGGAGCTGTTTTTT